This T cell receptor beta chain was captured in a study of cytotoxic CD8 clonotypes in ibrutinib-treated CLL. Regarding this clone: Its antigen is still unknown.

From germline, CDR1 is SNHLY and CDR2 FYNNEI. J lost 6 bases, V lost 7 bases, and 7 bases had no gene match. The CDR3 loop spans 15 amino acids. Whole-study findings and limits: The study found baseline clonality above age-matched healthy donors, tracking circulating CD8+ T-cell counts.

Sequencing sought depths of 1 in 200,000 to 1 in 1 million T cells. Method: immunoSEQ multiplex PCR; TCRdb's copy keeps in-frame clones and lacks some. The sample lists about 300,000 clones, 60% to 80% occurring once. For TCR beta libraries, roughly 1.9 micrograms of genomic DNA were obtained from cryopreserved PBMCs. The rearrangement joins TRBV2 to TRBJ2-3; 13 bases map to TRBD2. The sample was PBMCs, taken at disease progression, from a patient treated with ibrutinib. The TCR comes from a human donor with chronic lymphocytic leukemia. CDR3 sequence (DNA): TGTGCCAGCATTGGACTAGCGGGAGTTTCTGATACGCAGTATTTT. Its protein is CASIGLAGVSDTQYF.